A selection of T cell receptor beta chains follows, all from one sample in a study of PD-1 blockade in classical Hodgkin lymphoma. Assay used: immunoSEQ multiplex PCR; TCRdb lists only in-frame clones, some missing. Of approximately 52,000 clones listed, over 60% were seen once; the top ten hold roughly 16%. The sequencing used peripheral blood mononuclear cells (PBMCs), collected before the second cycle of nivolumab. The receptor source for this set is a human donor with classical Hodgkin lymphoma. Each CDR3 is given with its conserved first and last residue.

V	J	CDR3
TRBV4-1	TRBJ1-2	CASSQEQLAANYGYTF
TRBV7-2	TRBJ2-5	CASSLKRLNLETQYF
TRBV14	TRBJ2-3	CASSQSPGQGPDTQYF
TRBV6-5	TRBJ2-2	CATRTGTLNTGELFF
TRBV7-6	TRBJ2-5	CASSLGLALQETQYF
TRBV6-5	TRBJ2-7	CASSYSAGGEQYF
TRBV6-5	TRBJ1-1	CASSAMDPNAEAFF
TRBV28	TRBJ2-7	CASSLWGNEQYF
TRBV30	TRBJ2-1	CAWSIYNEQFF
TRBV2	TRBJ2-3	CASGREADTQYF
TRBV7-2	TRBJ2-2	CASSSKTGPGELFF
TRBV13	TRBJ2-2	CASSSRVPGELFF
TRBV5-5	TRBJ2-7	CASSFDSIVYEQYF
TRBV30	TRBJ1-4	CAWSVGGGAHEKLFF
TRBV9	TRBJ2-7	CASSPGLAGVGYEQYF
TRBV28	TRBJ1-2	CASRAAPIHYGYTF
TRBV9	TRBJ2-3	CASSVRGTVTDTQYF
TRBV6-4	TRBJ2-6	CARRKDSRTAPSGANVLTF
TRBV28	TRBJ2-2	CASSLFGSGELFF
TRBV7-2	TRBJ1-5	CASSLSPAWDQPQHF
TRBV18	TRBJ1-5	CASSPLPAGVGGNQPQHF
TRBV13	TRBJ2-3	CASSLAASGRPSTDTQYF
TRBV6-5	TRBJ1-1	CASISRADEAFF
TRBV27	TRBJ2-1	CASSRGYNEQFF
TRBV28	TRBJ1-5	CASSFPGTPDPQHF
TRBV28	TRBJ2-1	CASSFIGQGTYNEQFF
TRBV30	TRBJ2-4	CAWSSRHIQYF
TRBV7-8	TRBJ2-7	CASSAYRVGFTYEQYF
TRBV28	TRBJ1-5	CASCAGSGFQPQHF
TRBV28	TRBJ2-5	CASTGSGTSGSWAASAQYF
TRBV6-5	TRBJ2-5	CASSSGQRGSGAQYF
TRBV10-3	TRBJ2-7	CAISERTGQYEQYF
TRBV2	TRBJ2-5	CASSVAGGPQETQYF
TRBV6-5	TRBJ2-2	CAVESGKTGELFF
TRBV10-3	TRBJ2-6	CAIRGSNFLLSGANVLTF
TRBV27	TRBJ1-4	CASSLRPSNEKLFF
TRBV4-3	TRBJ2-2	CASETSFKSGELFF
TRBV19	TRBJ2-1	CASSMMGPPRPEQFF
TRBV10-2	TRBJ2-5	CASGKGWETQYF
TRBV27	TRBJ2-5	CASSTSGRTETQYF
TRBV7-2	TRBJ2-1	CASSVRLAVGNEQFF
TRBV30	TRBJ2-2	CAWRASQGSGELFF
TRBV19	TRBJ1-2	CASSISDRGDGYTF
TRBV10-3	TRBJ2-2	CAIRTAPGTRGEGASNTGELFF